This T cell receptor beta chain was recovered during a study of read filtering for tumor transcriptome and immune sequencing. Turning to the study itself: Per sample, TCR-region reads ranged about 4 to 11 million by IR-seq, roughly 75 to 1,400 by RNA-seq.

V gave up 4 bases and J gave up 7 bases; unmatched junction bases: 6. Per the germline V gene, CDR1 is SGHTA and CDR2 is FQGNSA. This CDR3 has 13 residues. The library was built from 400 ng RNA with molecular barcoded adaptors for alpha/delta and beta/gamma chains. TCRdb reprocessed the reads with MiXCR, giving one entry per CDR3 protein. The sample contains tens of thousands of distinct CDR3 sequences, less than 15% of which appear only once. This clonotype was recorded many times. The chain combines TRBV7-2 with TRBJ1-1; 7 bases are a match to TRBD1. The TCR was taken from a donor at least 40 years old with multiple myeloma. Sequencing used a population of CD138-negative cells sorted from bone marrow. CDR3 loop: CASSSDREDEAFF. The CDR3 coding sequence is TGTGCCAGCAGCTCCGACAGGGAGGATGAAGCTTTCTTT. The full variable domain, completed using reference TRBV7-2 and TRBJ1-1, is GAGVSQSPSNKVTEKGKDVELRCDPISGHTALYWYRQSLGQGLEFLIYFQGNSAPDKSGLPSDRFSAERTGGSVSTLTIQRTQQEDSAVYLCASSSDREDEAFFGQGTRLTVV.